A selection of T cell receptor beta chains follows, all from one sample in a study of cytomegalovirus exposure and HLA in healthy donors. This table comes from immunoSEQ multiplex PCR, and its TCRdb copy is limited to in-frame clones, with some not included. The data show 150,000 to 200,000 clones, with roughly 85% seen just once and 1% held by the top ten. The sequenced sample was PBMCs. All receptors derive from a boy younger than 10 in good health and CMV-seronegative. The CDR3 runs from the conserved cysteine through the conserved F or W. A D gene is named only where the DNA matches it firmly.

V: TRBV29-1
D: -
J: TRBJ1-1
DNA: TGCAGCGTGGCCCGGGGAAAGAACACTGAAGCTTTCTTT
CDR3: CSVARGKNTEAFF

V: TRBV5-8
D: -
J: TRBJ1-1
DNA: TGTGCCAGCAGCCCCAACTTTCGGACACCGAACACTGAAGCTTTCTTT
CDR3: CASSPNFRTPNTEAFF

V: TRBV7-9
D: -
J: TRBJ1-2
DNA: TGTGCCAGCAGCTTAGCGGGGCAGGGTGGATGGTATGGCTACACCTTC
CDR3: CASSLAGQGGWYGYTF

V: TRBV28
D: -
J: TRBJ2-5
DNA: TGTGCCAGCAGTTTCGAGGGTCGAGAGACCCAGTACTTC
CDR3: CASSFEGRETQYF

V: TRBV28
D: TRBD2
J: TRBJ2-5
DNA: TGTGCCAGCAGTTCACTAGCGGGGCGAGAGACCCAGTACTTC
CDR3: CASSSLAGRETQYF

V: TRBV5-1
D: TRBD1
J: TRBJ1-2
DNA: TGCGCCAGCAGCTTAGTTGAGGGCGGACAGGGGTCCTATGGCTACACCTTC
CDR3: CASSLVEGGQGSYGYTF

V: TRBV7-6
D: -
J: TRBJ2-1
DNA: TGTGCCAGCAGCTACCTAGCTCCAAGAAGCTCCTACAATGAGCAGTTCTTC
CDR3: CASSYLAPRSSYNEQFF

V: TRBV19
D: -
J: TRBJ2-1
DNA: TGTGCCAGTAGTATTACGGGGAGCCTGCAGTTCTTC
CDR3: CASSITGSLQFF

V: TRBV6-1
D: -
J: TRBJ1-5
DNA: TGTGCCAGCAGTGAAGGGGCAGGAGGTCAGCCCCAGCATTTT
CDR3: CASSEGAGGQPQHF

V: TRBV6-5
D: TRBD1
J: TRBJ2-7
DNA: TGTGCCAGCAGCCTCGGGACAGGGGTATTCTACGAGCAGTACTTC
CDR3: CASSLGTGVFYEQYF

V: TRBV27
D: -
J: TRBJ1-5
DNA: TGTGCCAGCAGAGCATACAAAACAGGGAGTTTGGATCAGCCCCAGCATTTT
CDR3: CASRAYKTGSLDQPQHF

V: TRBV5-1
D: -
J: TRBJ1-4
DNA: TGCGCCAGCAGCTTGAGTTTTGTGGGCGACGGAAAACTGTTTTTT
CDR3: CASSLSFVGDGKLFF

V: TRBV19
D: TRBD1
J: TRBJ1-1
DNA: TGTGCCAGTACCCCCTCAGGGGGCAGGACTGAAGCTTTCTTT
CDR3: CASTPSGGRTEAFF

V: TRBV5-6
D: -
J: TRBJ1-2
DNA: TGTGCCAGCAGCTTGGATTGGGGGGATATCTATGGCTACACCTTC
CDR3: CASSLDWGDIYGYTF